These 30 T cell receptor beta chains share one sample of origin, sequenced in a study of T cell repertoires in cytomegalovirus infection. TCRdb re-analysed the reads in MiXCR, keeping a single row per CDR3 protein. The table lists about 200,000 distinct CDR3 sequences, 7.5% to 10% of them singletons, with about 4.2% in the top ten. Sequencing used PBMCs. The receptor source for this set is a human donor in good health (CMV status not recorded). Some clones in this sample may be carry-over from other donors' samples.

The chain joins TRBV29-1 to TRBJ2-5, with TRBD2 matching over 16 bases. Trimming took 6 bases from V and 4 from J; bases not matched to a gene: 2. The CDR3 totals 14 residues. Germline V gene sequence: CDR1 SQVTM, CDR2 ANQGSEA. The CDR3 protein is CSVGTSGRAETQYF. CDR3 DNA sequence: TGCAGCGTGGGGACTAGCGGGAGGGCAGAGACCCAGTACTTC.

This clonotype was observed at least ten times. The rearrangement links TRBV7-2 to TRBJ2-7, with D possibly called TRBD1 or TRBD2 (6 bases each). V lost 1 base and J lost 1, with 11 bases in between. Germline CDR1 and CDR2: SGHTA and FQGNSA. The CDR3 runs 15 residues. The CDR3 DNA reads TGTGCCAGCAGCTTAGACAGGGCGGGATCCTACGAGCAGTACTTC. Protein: CASSLDRAGSYEQYF. Full variable domain (remainder filled in from reference TRBV7-2 and TRBJ2-7): GAGVSQSPSNKVTEKGKDVELRCDPISGHTALYWYRQSLGQGLEFLIYFQGNSAPDKSGLPSDRFSAERTGGSVSTLTIQRTQQEDSAVYLCASSLDRAGSYEQYFGPGTRLTVT.

J is TRBJ2-1 and V is TRBV10-3, with 13 bases matching TRBD2. The J segment lost 9 bases and the V segment lost 8 bases, leaving 10 bases of the junction unmatched. Germline assignment: CDR1 ENHRY and CDR2 SYGVKD. The CDR3 covers 15 residues. CDR3 DNA: TGTGCCATCGGGAAAACTAGCGGGGGGGATGTTGAGCAGTTCTTC. Encoded protein: CAIGKTSGGDVEQFF.

V usage is TRBV7-9 and J usage is TRBJ2-7, with D possibly TRBD2 on 5 matching bases. The CDR3 spans 13 residues. Germline assignment: CDR1 SEHNR and CDR2 FQNEAQ (reference sequence). Trimming removed 4 bases from V and 1 base from J, with 8 bases in between. CDR3 region: CASSSGVSYEQYF. In nucleotides, the CDR3 is TGTGCCAGCAGCTCCGGGGTGTCCTACGAGCAGTACTTC.

This clonotype was recorded many times. V is TRBV7-2 and J is TRBJ2-1; 10 nucleotides agree with TRBD2. V was pared by 10 bases and J by 5 bases, with 8 bases of the junction left unmatched. CDR3 length equals 14 residues. Germline CDR1 and CDR2: SGHTA and FQGNSA. CDR3 region: CAIQAGGPHNEQFF. The CDR3 DNA reads TGTGCCATCCAAGCGGGGGGGCCCCACAATGAGCAGTTCTTC.

This clonotype showed up many times. The CDR3 loop is CASSPQKTTDRFYSGNTIYF. The CDR3 DNA sequence: TGTGCCAGCAGCCCACAAAAGACGACAGACAGGTTCTACTCTGGAAACACCATATATTTT. The chain couples TRBV7-2 to TRBJ1-3; a weak D match, TRBD1 (6 bases). The CDR3 length is 20 residues. In germline, CDR1 is SGHTA, CDR2 FQGNSA. The V gene lost 5 bases and the J gene lost 0 bases, with 26 bases spanning the gap. The whole variable domain, remainder taken from reference TRBV7-2 and TRBJ1-3, is GAGVSQSPSNKVTEKGKDVELRCDPISGHTALYWYRQSLGQGLEFLIYFQGNSAPDKSGLPSDRFSAERTGGSVSTLTIQRTQQEDSAVYLCASSPQKTTDRFYSGNTIYFGEGSWLTVV.

This chain uses TRBV7-8 with TRBJ1-1; no clear D gene. V was shortened by 10 bases and J by 4 bases, with 16 bases between the two germline ends. Germline V lookup: CDR1 SGHVS, CDR2 FQNEAQ. The CDR3 extends over 13 amino acids. CDR3 in DNA: TGTGCCATAGCGGTCGACCTGGGCACTGAAGCTTTCTTT. Translating gives CAIAVDLGTEAFF. Together with reference TRBV7-8 and TRBJ1-1, the CDR3 gives the full variable domain: GAGVSQSPRYKVAKRGQDVALRCDPISGHVSLFWYQQALGQGPEFLTYFQNEAQLDKSGLPSDRFFAERPEGSVSTLKIQRTQQEDSAVYLCAIAVDLGTEAFFGQGTRLTVV.

This clonotype was detected ten times or more. The chain employs TRBV15 and TRBJ2-7, with TRBD1 as a possible D gene (6 bases). The germline gives CDR1 LNHNV, CDR2 YYDKDF (reference sequence). V was trimmed by 1 base and J by 4 bases, leaving 11 bases between them. The CDR3 loop spans 14 amino acids. The chain's CDR3 is CATSRGGGRYEQYF. CDR3 nucleotides: TGTGCCACCAGCAGAGGTGGGGGCCGATACGAGCAGTACTTC.

The chain links TRBV20-1 to TRBJ1-4, with D possibly being TRBD1 (5 bases). Between the trimmed V and J ends, which lost 0 bases and 2 bases, there was a span of 7 bases. Germline V CDR1 and CDR2: DFQATT, SNEGSKA (reference sequence). This CDR3 is built from 14 residues. The CDR3 sequence is CSARDGGTNEKLFF. CDR3 nucleotides: TGCAGTGCTAGAGACGGGGGGACTAATGAAAAACTGTTTTTT.

Ten or more counts support this clonotype. V is TRBV7-3 and J is TRBJ2-2; D may be TRBD1 or TRBD2 (5 bases each). V lost 5 bases to trimming and J lost 6 bases, with 13 bases between them. The CDR3 is 14 amino acids. The germline V gene has CDR1 SGHTA and CDR2 FQGTGA. CDR3: CASSRDGVSGELFF. CDR3 bases: TGTGCCAGCAGCCGGGACGGAGTCTCCGGGGAGCTGTTTTTT.

V and J are TRBV20-1 and TRBJ1-3; TRBD1 is a possible D gene (6 bases). Germline V lookup: CDR1 DFQATT, CDR2 SNEGSKA (reference sequence). This CDR3 contains 13 residues. Trimming removed 5 bases at V and 2 bases at J, with 10 bases between. The CDR3 spells CSADRSPGNTIYF. DNA for the CDR3: TGCAGTGCTGACAGGAGCCCTGGAAACACCATATATTTT.

The rearrangement uses TRBV12-3 or TRBV12-4 and TRBJ2-7; no definite D call. V lost 6 bases, J lost 0 bases, and 6 bases lay in between. This CDR3 contains 12 residues. The chain's CDR3 is CASSRISYEQYF. The CDR3 region has the DNA TGTGCCAGCAGCCGTATCTCCTACGAGCAGTACTTC.

This clonotype was detected many times. The chain employs TRBV28 and TRBJ2-3, with no clear D. This CDR3 comprises 14 residues. The ends were cut back, 5 bases at V and 2 bases at J, with 11 bases in the middle. Germline loops: CDR1 MDHEN, CDR2 SYDVKM. Written as DNA, the CDR3 is TGTGCCAGCAGTCCACCCCCAGACACAGATACGCAGTATTTT. The encoded protein is CASSPPPDTDTQYF.

This clonotype has only a few counts. This chain uses TRBV20-1 with TRBJ2-3; weak D call: TRBD2 (5 bases). Germline loops: CDR1 DFQATT, CDR2 SNEGSKA (reference sequence). This CDR3 comprises 13 residues. V lost 3 bases and J lost 3, with 10 bases in between. The CDR3 reads CSASGIGTDTQYF. The CDR3 DNA reads as TGCAGTGCTAGCGGGATTGGTACAGATACGCAGTATTTT.

This clonotype was counted at least ten times. The chain joins TRBV28 to TRBJ1-2, with D possibly TRBD1 on 6 matching bases. Germline CDR1 reads MDHEN; CDR2 reads SYDVKM. The CDR3 is made up of 15 amino acids. Between the trimmed V and J ends, which lost 5 bases and 6 bases, there was a span of 19 bases. The CDR3 nucleotides are TGTGCCAGCAGTCCCTGGGGGCAAAAAGAAGATGGCTACACCTTC. This gives the protein CASSPWGQKEDGYTF.

This clonotype was counted ten times or more. This chain joins TRBV7-2 and TRBJ1-6; the match to TRBD1 covers 9 bases. The CDR3 has 14 amino acids. V shed 4 bases and J 13 bases; nucleotides not matched to a gene: 8. In germline, CDR1 is SGHTA, CDR2 FQGNSA. In DNA, the CDR3 is TGTGCCAGCAGCTCCAGCGGGACAGGGCGCCCCCTCCACTTT. It translates to CASSSSGTGRPLHF.

This clonotype was detected many times. The chain couples TRBV7-2 to TRBJ2-5, with D possibly matching TRBD2 (6 bases). CDR3 size: 17 residues. Germline V CDR1 and CDR2: SGHTA, FQGNSA. V gave up 5 bases and J gave up 1 base, with 20 bases separating them. CDR3 in DNA: TGTGCCAGCAGCGGACTTGGCGCTAGCGCGTCCCAAGAGACCCAGTACTTC. This sequence encodes CASSGLGASASQETQYF.

This CDR3 reads CASSDRENTEAFF. The CDR3 DNA is TGTGCCAGCAGTGACCGGGAGAACACTGAAGCTTTCTTT. This sequence joins TRBV2 and TRBJ1-1; D unclear. This CDR3 has 13 residues. Per the germline V gene, CDR1 is SNHLY and CDR2 is FYNNEI. Trimming took off 3 bases at V and 1 base at J, with 6 bases between the two ends.

This clonotype was seen ten or more times. The rearrangement joins TRBV19 to TRBJ1-1; no clear D gene. The CDR3 contains 12 residues. From germline, CDR1 is LNHDA and CDR2 SQIVND (reference sequence). The V end lost 6 bases, the J end lost 6 bases, and 11 bases lay between the germline ends. The CDR3 nucleotides are TGTGCCAGTAGGTCCCTCCCAGCTGAAGCTTTCTTT. The encoded protein is CASRSLPAEAFF.

This clonotype was recorded at least ten times. The chain employs TRBV28 and TRBJ2-5; D might be TRBD2 (6 bases). V gave up 4 bases and J gave up 3 bases, with 21 bases separating them. The CDR3 is made up of 17 amino acids. Germline CDR1 MDHEN, CDR2 SYDVKM. CDR3 sequence reads: CASSSYGGSLPKETQYF. The DNA for the CDR3 is TGTGCCAGCAGTTCATATGGGGGGTCATTGCCCAAAGAGACCCAGTACTTC.

This clonotype has only a few counts. The rearrangement links TRBV7-6 to TRBJ1-1; 9 positions agree with TRBD1. CDR1 and CDR2 from the germline V gene are SGHVS and FNYEAQ. The V segment lost 5 bases and the J segment 0 bases; nucleotides outside the gene matches: 1. The CDR3 length is 14 residues. The CDR3 spells CASSRQGVNTEAFF. CDR3 bases: TGTGCCAGCAGCCGACAGGGGGTGAACACTGAAGCTTTCTTT.

This clonotype has at least ten counts. This sequence joins TRBV7-2 and TRBJ2-3, with D unclear. Germline CDR1 SGHTA, CDR2 FQGNSA. V was pared by 1 base and J by 2 bases, with 13 bases between. CDR3 size: 16 residues. This chain's CDR3 is CASSLEIRAPTDTQYF. The CDR3 DNA is TGTGCCAGCAGCTTAGAGATCCGGGCCCCCACAGATACGCAGTATTTT. The full variable domain, completed using reference TRBV7-2 and TRBJ2-3, is GAGVSQSPSNKVTEKGKDVELRCDPISGHTALYWYRQSLGQGLEFLIYFQGNSAPDKSGLPSDRFSAERTGGSVSTLTIQRTQQEDSAVYLCASSLEIRAPTDTQYFGPGTRLTVL.

A few counts support this clonotype. The chain couples TRBV28 to TRBJ1-5; a possible D gene is TRBD1 (6 bases). The CDR3 is 15 residues long. Germline CDR1 and CDR2: MDHEN and SYDVKM. V was clipped by 6 bases and J by 0 bases, with 12 bases between them. The CDR3 nucleotides are TGTGCCAGCAGACAGGGATCTAATAGCAATCAGCCCCAGCATTTT. Its protein product is CASRQGSNSNQPQHF.

This clonotype appeared many times. The gene calls are TRBV18 and TRBJ1-4, with a tentative D call TRBD1 (6 bases). The CDR3 is 19 amino acids. Trimming left V 2 bases short and J 8 bases short, with 27 bases between. Per germline, CDR1 KGHSH and CDR2 LQKENI. CDR3 region: CASSPTMAKGGNPREKLFF. The CDR3 bases are TGTGCCAGCTCACCAACTATGGCCAAGGGGGGGAACCCCCGCGAAAAACTGTTTTTT.

J is TRBJ1-4 and V is TRBV5-1, with D unresolved. The CDR3 is 14 amino acids. Germline CDR1 is SGHRS and CDR2 is YFSETQ. Trimming pared 1 base from V and 8 bases from J, leaving 12 bases between. In DNA, the CDR3 is TGCGCCAGCAGCTTGTCGGCGGGAGACGAAAAACTGTTTTTT. The encoded protein is CASSLSAGDEKLFF.

The table lists this clonotype with many counts. The V call is TRBV7-9, the J call TRBJ1-1; TRBD1 matches 9 bases. Germline V gene lookup returns CDR1 SEHNR and CDR2 FQNEAQ (reference sequence). The J segment lost 4 bases and the V segment lost 4 bases, leaving 7 bases of the junction unmatched. CDR3 length: 15 amino acids. CDR3 sequence: CASSSQQGATTEAFF. The DNA for the CDR3 is TGTGCCAGCAGCTCACAACAGGGGGCGACCACTGAAGCTTTCTTT.

In its sample, this clonotype was seen a few times. The chain uses TRBV6-2 or TRBV6-3 and TRBJ1-1; TRBD1 is a possible D gene (5 bases). The CDR3 covers 14 residues. Trimming cost V 5 bases and J 2 bases, with 12 bases left between them. CDR1 and CDR2 from the germline V gene are MNHEY and SVGEGT. This CDR3 reads CASSMSRGNTEAFF. CDR3 DNA sequence: TGTGCCAGCAGTATGTCAAGGGGCAACACTGAAGCTTTCTTT.

This clonotype was recorded at least ten times. V gene TRBV7-2 combines with J gene TRBJ2-3; 8 nucleotides line up with TRBD2. Germline V gene lookup returns CDR1 SGHTA and CDR2 FQGNSA. The CDR3 loop spans 16 amino acids. With V trimmed by 2 bases and J by 2 bases, 6 bases remained unmatched. The CDR3 sequence: CASSLRIGLATDTQYF. The CDR3 DNA reads TGTGCCAGCAGCTTAAGGATTGGACTAGCCACAGATACGCAGTATTTT.

The chain couples TRBV20-1 to TRBJ2-7, with 11 bases matching TRBD2. J was trimmed by 2 bases and V by 2 bases; bases with no gene match: 5. The CDR3 is 15 residues long. CDR1 and CDR2 (germline): DFQATT, SNEGSKA (reference sequence). DNA for the CDR3: TGCAGTGCTAGAACTAGCGGGGGCCTGCCCTACGAGCAGTACTTC. Translation: CSARTSGGLPYEQYF.

This clonotype has only a few counts. This chain joins TRBV7-2 and TRBJ2-7; 7 nucleotides match TRBD1. The CDR3 is 15 amino acids. Germline V gene sequence: CDR1 SGHTA, CDR2 FQGNSA. The V and J ends lost 2 bases and 2 bases, in that order; junction bases with no gene match: 6. This CDR3 reads CASSLSGQAPYEQYF. CDR3 nucleotides: TGTGCCAGCAGCTTATCCGGACAGGCTCCCTACGAGCAGTACTTC.